Presented here are 13 T cell receptor beta chains from one specimen sequenced in a study of T cell responses to AZD1222 COVID-19 vaccine. The table came from immunoSEQ multiplex PCR; TCRdb's copy has only in-frame clones and leaves some out. The sample records roughly 140,000 clones, roughly nine tenths being singletons. Material: peripheral blood, obtained after recovery from COVID-19. The receptor source for this set is an adult who had recovered from COVID-19.

The rearrangement joins TRBV19 to TRBJ1-1; TRBD1 agrees at 7 bases. Germline V gives CDR1 LNHDA, CDR2 SQIVND (reference sequence). The CDR3 length is 13 residues. The V segment lost 4 bases and the J segment 5 bases; nucleotides outside the gene matches: 4. The CDR3 loop reads CASSTDRRTEAFF. Written as DNA, the CDR3 is TGTGCCAGTAGTACGGACAGGAGAACTGAAGCTTTCTTT.

The CDR3 here is CASREFGQGAAEAFF. In nucleotides, the CDR3 is TGCGCCAGCAGGGAATTTGGACAGGGGGCGGCTGAAGCTTTCTTT. The rearrangement uses TRBV10-2 and TRBJ1-1; 11 bases fit TRBD1. Germline V lookup: CDR1 WSHSY, CDR2 SAAADI. J lost 6 bases, V lost 6 bases, and 9 bases had no gene match. The length of the CDR3 is 15 residues.

The chain uses TRBV27 and TRBJ2-7, with 10 bases fitting TRBD1. After removal of 7 bases from V and 4 bases from J, the junction contained 10 bases not matched to a gene. This CDR3 comprises 15 residues. Germline loops: CDR1 MNHEY, CDR2 SMNVEV (reference sequence). The CDR3, as DNA: TGTGCCAGCATAGTTTGTGAGGACAGGGGGTACGAGCAGTACTTC. Its protein product is CASIVCEDRGYEQYF.

This chain uses TRBV7-8 with TRBJ2-1, with 11 positions matching TRBD2. V lost 2 bases, J lost 3 bases, and 3 bases stayed unmatched. Germline CDR1 and CDR2: SGHVS and FQNEAQ. CDR3 length: 16 residues. CDR3 in amino acids: CASSLFTSGGYNEQFF. In DNA form, the CDR3 reads TGTGCCAGCAGCTTATTTACTAGCGGGGGCTACAATGAGCAGTTCTTC.

The chain employs TRBV4-2 and TRBJ2-3; D is possibly TRBD2 (5 bases). CDR1 LGHNA and CDR2 YNFKEQ come from the germline V gene. With 0 bases removed from V and 2 bases from J, the gap between germline ends came to 15 bases. The CDR3 has 17 amino acids. The CDR3 protein is CASSQDRLAGNTDTQYF. Here the CDR3 DNA reads TGTGCCAGCAGCCAAGATCGCCTAGCAGGTAACACAGATACGCAGTATTTT.

The chain employs TRBV7-2 and TRBJ2-3; D is undetermined. Between the trimmed V and J ends, which lost 7 bases and 2 bases, there was a span of 10 bases. This CDR3 region has 13 residues. Germline lookup yields CDR1 SGHTA and CDR2 FQGNSA. The CDR3 region is CASTLGPTDTQYF. The DNA of the CDR3 is TGTGCCAGCACCCTGGGCCCCACAGATACGCAGTATTTT.

The CDR3, as DNA: TGTGCCAGTAGTACCGGGACGGCAACTAATGAAAAACTGTTTTTT. Amino acids: CASSTGTATNEKLFF. V and J are TRBV19 and TRBJ1-4; weak D call: TRBD1 (5 bases). The CDR3 runs to 15 residues. Per the germline V gene, CDR1 is LNHDA and CDR2 is SQIVND (reference sequence). V lost 4 bases and J lost 0, with 9 bases in between.

This chain joins TRBV9 and TRBJ1-1; D remains unclear. The germline V and J ends were trimmed by 7 bases and 1 base, with 11 bases remaining between them. CDR1 and CDR2 from the germline V gene are SGDLS and YYNGEE. The CDR3 extends over 13 amino acids. The CDR3 region has the DNA TGTGCCAGCCGGTCAGGTGAGAACACTGAAGCTTTCTTT. Translation: CASRSGENTEAFF.

The chain has TRBV25-1 and TRBJ2-3; the match to TRBD2 covers 10 bases. This CDR3 has 13 residues. The trim removed 4 bases at V and 6 bases at J, leaving 1 base unmatched. Germline assignment: CDR1 MGHDK and CDR2 SYGVNS. CDR3 protein: CASSGGLADTQYF. The CDR3 DNA reads as TGTGCCAGCAGTGGGGGACTAGCGGATACGCAGTATTTT.

This chain connects TRBV18 to TRBJ2-2, with 9 bases matching TRBD2. The ends lost 2 bases at V and 1 base at J; junction bases unmatched: 2. CDR3 length: 16 residues. Per germline, CDR1 KGHSH and CDR2 LQKENI. This chain's CDR3 is CASSPRLAVNTGELFF. The DNA for the CDR3 is TGTGCCAGCTCACCAAGACTAGCGGTGAACACCGGGGAGCTGTTTTTT.

DNA for the CDR3: TGTGCCAGCAGCTTAGGAGGCGGCAGGGAAACAGATACGCAGTATTTT. Its protein is CASSLGGGRETDTQYF. The V gene is TRBV11-3, the J gene TRBJ2-3; D may be TRBD1 (5 bases). V was cut by 1 base and J by 3 bases, with 14 bases left in between. The CDR3 has 16 amino acids. Germline V gene sequence: CDR1 SGHNT, CDR2 YENEEA.

V and J are TRBV28 and TRBJ2-2; D is unresolved. Trimming removed 5 bases at V and 7 bases at J, with 11 bases between. Germline assignment: CDR1 MDHEN and CDR2 SYDVKM. This CDR3 comprises 13 residues. The CDR3 reads CASSPSYYGELFF. The CDR3 DNA is TGTGCCAGCAGTCCATCTTACTACGGGGAGCTGTTTTTT.

In its sample, this clone was seen a few times. The CDR3 DNA reads as TGCGCCAGCAGCCAAGGCTCAACTAGCGGGTTCTACGAGCAGTACTTC. Translating it yields CASSQGSTSGFYEQYF. The chain joins TRBV4-3 to TRBJ2-7, with 9 bases lining up with TRBD2. This CDR3 contains 16 residues. V lost 1 base to trimming and J lost 3 bases; unmatched junction nucleotides: 7. Germline-derived CDR1 and CDR2 are LGHNA and YSLEER.